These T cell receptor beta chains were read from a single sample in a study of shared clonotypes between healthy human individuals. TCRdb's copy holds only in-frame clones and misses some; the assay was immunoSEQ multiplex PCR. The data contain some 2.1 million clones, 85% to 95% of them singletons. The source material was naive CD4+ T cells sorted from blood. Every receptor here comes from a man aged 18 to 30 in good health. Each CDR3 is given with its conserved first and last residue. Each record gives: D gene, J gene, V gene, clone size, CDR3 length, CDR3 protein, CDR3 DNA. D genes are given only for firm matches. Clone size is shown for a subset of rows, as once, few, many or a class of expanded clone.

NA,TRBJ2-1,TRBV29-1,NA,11,CSVVEAIEQFF,TGCAGCGTGGTGGAAGCAATCGAGCAGTTCTTC
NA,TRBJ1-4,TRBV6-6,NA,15,CASSYSGILNEKLFF,TGTGCCAGCAGTTACTCTGGTATATTGAATGAAAAACTGTTTTTT
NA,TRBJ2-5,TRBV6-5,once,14,CASSYWRGQETQYF,TGTGCCAGCAGTTATTGGCGGGGTCAAGAGACCCAGTACTTC
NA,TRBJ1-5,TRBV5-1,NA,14,CASSLGRDNQPQHF,TGCGCCAGCAGCTTGGGGCGGGACAATCAGCCCCAGCATTTT
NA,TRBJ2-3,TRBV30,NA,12,CAWSLFTDTQYF,TGTGCCTGGAGTTTATTCACAGATACGCAGTATTTT
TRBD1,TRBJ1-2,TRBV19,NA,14,CASSTRQGDYGYTF,TGTGCCAGTAGTACGCGACAGGGTGACTATGGCTACACCTTC
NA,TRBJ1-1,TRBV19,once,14,CASSRAGLGNGAFF,TGTGCCAGTAGCCGGGCCGGCCTTGGAAATGGAGCTTTCTTT
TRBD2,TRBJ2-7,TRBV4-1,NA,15,CASSLASGTHYEQYF,TGCGCCAGCAGCCTCGCTAGCGGGACACACTACGAGCAGTACTTC
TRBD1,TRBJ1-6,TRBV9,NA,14,CASSGGQGVSPLHF,TGTGCCAGCAGCGGAGGACAGGGGGTTTCACCCCTCCACTTT
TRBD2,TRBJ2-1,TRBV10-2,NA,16,CASSPLGGGASNEQFF,TGCGCCAGCAGTCCCCTAGGCGGGGGGGCTTCCAATGAGCAGTTCTTC
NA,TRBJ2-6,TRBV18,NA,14,CASSGRTGANVLTF,TGTGCCAGCTCAGGGCGGACTGGGGCCAACGTCCTGACTTTC
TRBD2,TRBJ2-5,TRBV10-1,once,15,CASSGGLAPQETQYF,TGCGCCAGCAGTGGGGGACTAGCCCCCCAAGAGACCCAGTACTTC
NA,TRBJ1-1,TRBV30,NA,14,CAWSEGGTGTEAFF,TGTGCCTGGAGTGAGGGGGGAACGGGCACTGAAGCTTTCTTT
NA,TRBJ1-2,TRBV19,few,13,CASSMDVNYGYTF,TGTGCCAGTAGTATGGACGTAAACTATGGCTACACCTTC
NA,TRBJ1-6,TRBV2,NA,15,CASNPSRGDNSPLHF,TGTGCCAGCAACCCGTCCCGGGGGGATAATTCACCCCTCCACTTT
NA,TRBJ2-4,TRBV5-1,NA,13,CASSLGDREVQYF,TGCGCCAGCAGCTTAGGAGATAGAGAGGTTCAGTACTTC
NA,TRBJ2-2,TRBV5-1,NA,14,CASSLGPPGGELFF,TGCGCCAGCAGTCTCGGGCCCCCGGGCGGGGAGCTGTTTTTT
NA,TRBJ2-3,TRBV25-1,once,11,CATGAGDTQYF,TGTGCCACAGGGGCCGGGGATACGCAGTATTTT
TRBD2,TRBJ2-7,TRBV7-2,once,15,CASSLGAGGPYEQYF,TGTGCCAGCAGCTTAGGTGCGGGAGGCCCTTACGAGCAGTACTTC
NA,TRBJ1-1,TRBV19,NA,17,CASTLGGVKDMNTEAFF,TGTGCCAGTACCCTGGGAGGGGTTAAAGACATGAACACTGAAGCTTTCTTT
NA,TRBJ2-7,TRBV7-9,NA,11,CASSQIYEQYF,TGTGCCAGCAGCCAAATCTACGAGCAGTACTTC
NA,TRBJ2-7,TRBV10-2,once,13,CASSELPHYEQYF,TGCGCCAGCAGTGAACTCCCCCACTACGAGCAGTACTTC
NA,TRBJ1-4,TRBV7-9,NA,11,CASSRDRELFF,TGTGCCAGCAGCCGAGATAGAGAACTGTTTTTT
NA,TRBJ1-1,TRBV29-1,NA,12,CSVKSGLSEAFF,TGCAGCGTGAAATCCGGACTTTCTGAAGCTTTCTTT
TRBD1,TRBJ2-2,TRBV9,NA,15,CASNAGTGNTGELFF,TGTGCCAGCAACGCCGGGACAGGCAACACCGGGGAGCTGTTTTTT
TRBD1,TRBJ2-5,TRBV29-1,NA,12,CSIGQGQETQYF,TGCAGCATCGGACAGGGGCAAGAGACCCAGTACTTC
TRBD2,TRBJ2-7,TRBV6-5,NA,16,CASSYSYSGSGYEQYF,TGTGCCAGCAGTTACTCGTACTCGGGTAGCGGGTACGAGCAGTACTTC
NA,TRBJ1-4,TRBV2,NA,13,CASSLLGGEKLFF,TGTGCCAGCTCCCTGCTGGGAGGTGAAAAACTGTTTTTT
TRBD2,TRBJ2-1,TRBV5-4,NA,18,CASSSGLAGGPVYNEQFF,TGTGCCAGCAGCTCGGGACTAGCGGGAGGGCCGGTCTACAATGAGCAGTTCTTC
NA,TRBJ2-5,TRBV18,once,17,CASSPPSGTPVRETQYF,TGTGCCAGCTCACCCCCCTCTGGAACGCCTGTGCGAGAGACCCAGTACTTC
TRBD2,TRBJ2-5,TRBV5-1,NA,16,CASSPGGGAVQETQYF,TGCGCCAGCAGCCCTGGGGGAGGGGCCGTCCAAGAGACCCAGTACTTC
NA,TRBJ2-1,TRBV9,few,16,CASSVGGISSYNEQFF,TGTGCCAGCAGCGTAGGAGGGATTAGCTCCTACAATGAGCAGTTCTTC
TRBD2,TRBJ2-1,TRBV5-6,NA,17,CASSLAGSTSGPLEQFF,TGTGCCAGCAGCTTGGCTGGAAGCACTAGCGGACCTCTTGAGCAGTTCTTC
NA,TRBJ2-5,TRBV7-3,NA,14,CASSPGRSQETQYF,TGTGCCAGCAGCCCCGGACGGTCCCAAGAGACCCAGTACTTC
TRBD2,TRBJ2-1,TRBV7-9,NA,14,CASSPGTSSGEQFF,TGTGCCAGCAGCCCCGGGACTAGCTCTGGTGAGCAGTTCTTC
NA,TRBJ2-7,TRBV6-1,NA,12,CASRLSGYEQYF,TGTGCCAGCAGACTTAGCGGCTACGAGCAGTACTTC
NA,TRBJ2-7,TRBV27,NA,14,CASSLTPTTYEQYF,TGTGCCAGCAGTTTAACGCCGACCACCTACGAGCAGTACTTC
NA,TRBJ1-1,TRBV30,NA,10,CASGVSEAFF,TGTGCCTCGGGGGTTTCTGAAGCTTTCTTT
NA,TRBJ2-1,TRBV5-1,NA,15,CASTPTGLSYNEQFF,TGCGCCAGCACACCCACAGGGCTCTCCTACAATGAGCAGTTCTTC
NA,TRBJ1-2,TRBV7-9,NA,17,CASSFAGTIIPNYGYTF,TGTGCCAGCAGCTTCGCCGGGACAATAATCCCCAACTATGGCTACACCTTC
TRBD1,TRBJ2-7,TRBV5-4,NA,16,CASSLTGQGSSYEQYF,TGTGCCAGCAGCTTGACCGGACAGGGAAGCTCCTACGAGCAGTACTTC
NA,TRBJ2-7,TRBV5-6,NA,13,CASSLIFVGEQYF,TGTGCCAGCAGCTTGATCTTCGTCGGCGAGCAGTACTTC